This entry features one T cell receptor (beta chain) sequence. Its antigen remains unknown. The CDR3 extends over 14 amino acids. Germline V gene lookup returns CDR1 SGHRS and CDR2 YFSETQ. V was shortened by 0 bases and J by 7 bases, with 14 bases between the two germline ends. Amplification used 60 Vbeta primers and 13 Jbeta primers. Method: immunoSEQ multiplex PCR; TCRdb's copy keeps in-frame clones and lacks some. Of 85,000 to 120,000 clones in the sample, just over 70% were seen once. This sample was included in a study of cytomegalovirus exposure and HLA in healthy donors. Across the whole study: There were a few hundred genotyped donors. Of these, 81% fell in the genetic ancestry cluster associated with self-reported Caucasian donors.

Study outcomes and limitations: Per published accounts, TCR beta sequences correctly predicted the HLA-A and HLA-B alleles of most subjects. A few chains linked to CMV were shown in vitro to be specific for CMV antigens.

Input material: PBMCs. This clonotype was obtained from a boy aged 5-17 years in good health and CMV-seronegative. J is TRBJ2-7 and V is TRBV5-1; D unresolved. CDR3 DNA sequence: TGCGCCAGCAGCTTGGTGGTAGCATCTGGTGAGCAGTACTTC. Its translation is CASSLVVASGEQYF.